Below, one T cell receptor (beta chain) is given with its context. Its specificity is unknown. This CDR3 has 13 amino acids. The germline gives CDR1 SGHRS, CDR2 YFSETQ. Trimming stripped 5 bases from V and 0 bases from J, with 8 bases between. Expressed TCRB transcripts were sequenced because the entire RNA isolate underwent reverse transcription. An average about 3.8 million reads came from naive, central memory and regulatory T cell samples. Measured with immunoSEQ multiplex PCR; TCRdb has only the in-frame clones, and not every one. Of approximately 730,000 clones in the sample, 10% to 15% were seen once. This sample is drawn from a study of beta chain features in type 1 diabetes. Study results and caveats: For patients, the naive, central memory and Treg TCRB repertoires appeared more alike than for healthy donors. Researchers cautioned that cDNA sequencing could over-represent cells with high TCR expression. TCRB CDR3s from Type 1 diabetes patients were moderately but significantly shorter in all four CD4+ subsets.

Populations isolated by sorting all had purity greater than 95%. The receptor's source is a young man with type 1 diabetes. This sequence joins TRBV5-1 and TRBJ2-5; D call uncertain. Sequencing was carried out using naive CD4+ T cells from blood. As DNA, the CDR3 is TGCGCCAGCAGTTTTGAGTACCAAGAGACCCAGTACTTC. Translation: CASSFEYQETQYF. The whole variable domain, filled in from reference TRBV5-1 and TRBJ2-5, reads KAGVTQTPRYLIKTRGQQVTLSCSPISGHRSVSWYQQTPGQGLQFLFEYFSETQRNKGNFPGRFSGRQFSNSRSEMNVSTLELGDSALYLCASSFEYQETQYFGPGTRLLVL.